One sample yielded the 7 T cell receptor beta chains listed below, sequenced in a study of blood T cell repertoires in COVID-19. The data were produced by immunoSEQ multiplex PCR, yet TCRdb's version contains in-frame clones alone and is incomplete. The sample contains some 37,000 clones, 70% to 90% of which appear only once. The sequenced sample was peripheral blood. These TCRs come from a man in his fifties or sixties in a cohort sampled during active COVID-19.

The chain has TRBV15 and TRBJ1-1; no clear D gene. The germline V gene encodes CDR1 LNHNV and CDR2 YYDKDF (reference sequence). V lost 0 bases to trimming and J lost 7 bases, with 9 bases between them. The CDR3 extends over 13 amino acids. CDR3 sequence (DNA): TGTGCCACCAGCAGAGATTTGGCAGATGAAGCTTTCTTT. Protein sequence: CATSRDLADEAFF.

The V gene is TRBV4-1, the J gene TRBJ1-2, with 12 positions matching TRBD1. Trimming at V came to 4 bases and at J to 1 base, leaving 7 bases not matched to a gene. The CDR3 loop spans 17 amino acids. CDR1 MGHRA and CDR2 YSYEKL come from the germline V gene. The DNA for the CDR3 is TGCGCCAGCAGCCCTGGGACAGGGGGCGCGGTTAACTATGGCTACACCTTC. Its protein is CASSPGTGGAVNYGYTF.

This clone has just a few counts. This chain uses TRBV7-7 with TRBJ2-7, with 8 nucleotides matching TRBD1. Germline CDR1 reads SSHAT; CDR2 reads FNYEAQ (reference sequence). The CDR3 is 14 residues long. The CDR3 DNA is TGTGCTAGCAGCGGCGGACAGGGACCCCTCGAGCAGTACGTC. Protein: CASSGGQGPLEQYV.

This rearrangement joins TRBV6-5 to TRBJ2-1; no firm D call. The V gene's germline CDR1 is MNHEY and CDR2 SVGAGI. The CDR3 sequence is 12 residues long. V dropped 2 bases and J dropped 8 bases, with 7 bases sitting between them. CDR3 sequence reads: CASSYNSYEQFF. CDR3 DNA: TGTGCCAGCAGTTACAACAGCTATGAGCAGTTCTTC.

The chain joins TRBV9 to TRBJ2-3; 10 positions agree with TRBD2. The junction had 7 bases not matched to a gene; V was cut back by 4 bases and J by 2 bases. CDR1 is SGDLS and CDR2 is YYNGEE in the germline V gene. This CDR3 has 16 amino acids. The CDR3 here is CASSPGTSATTDTQYF. The DNA for the CDR3 is TGTGCCAGCAGCCCCGGGACTAGCGCCACCACAGATACGCAGTATTTT.

The rearrangement uses TRBV13 and TRBJ2-7; the match to TRBD1 covers 7 bases. This CDR3 contains 14 residues. Germline V gives CDR1 PRHDT, CDR2 FYEKMQ (reference sequence). V shed 4 bases, J shed 3 bases, and the junction held 6 bases outside the gene matches. The CDR3 DNA reads TGTGCCAGCAGCTCGGGACAGATGGACTACGAGCAGTACTTC. Its translation: CASSSGQMDYEQYF.

J is TRBJ1-1 and V is TRBV5-4; no clear D. Germline V gene lookup returns CDR1 SGHNT and CDR2 YYREEE (reference sequence). The CDR3 is made up of 15 amino acids. Trimming cost V 0 bases and J 0 bases, with 9 bases left between them. The CDR3 region is CASSLDLTVNTEAFF. For the CDR3, the DNA is TGTGCCAGCAGCTTGGACCTTACAGTGAACACTGAAGCTTTCTTT.